The clone carrying this T cell receptor beta chain was found many times. Its matching antigen is unknown. This sample stems from a study of blood T cells in healthy people across ages. Study-wide points: Changes in expanded clonotypes were possibly confounded, as the CMV status of donors was unknown.

Each individual donor underwent a draw of roughly 10 milliliters of peripheral blood. Total RNA, at least 5.5 micrograms per sample, came from PBMCs. A second PCR, run for roughly 6 to 11 cycles, used a sample-barcoded 5' primer plus a J-beta primer mix. MiXCR was run by TCRdb on the 5' RACE reads, yielding one entry per CDR3 protein. The sample has 1.5 million to 2 million distinct CDR3 sequences, 28% seen once. Germline V gene lookup returns CDR1 SGHRS and CDR2 YFSETQ. With 0 bases removed from V and 0 bases from J, the gap between germline ends came to 10 bases. The CDR3 spans 16 residues. Sequenced: blood. This receptor was identified in a woman in her 30s in good health. The genes are TRBV5-1 and TRBJ2-4, with D tentatively TRBD1 (6 bases). The CDR3 is CASSLEPGVAKNIQYF. Here the CDR3 DNA reads TGCGCCAGCAGCTTGGAGCCAGGGGTAGCCAAAAACATTCAGTACTTC.